This T cell receptor (beta chain) emerged from a study of blood T cell repertoires in COVID-19. Study background: The samples span acute and convalescent COVID-19 from the United States, Italy and Spain. PBMCs, B-cell-depleted T cells, or T cells provided the cDNA or gDNA that made up the material.

How the authors handled the data: Reference gene primer amplification gave estimated nucleated cell counts. Sequenced by immunoSEQ multiplex PCR; TCRdb stores in-frame clones only, minus some. From that table come the V and J calls and clone size; the DNA was used to work out D and trimming. This table has 200,000 or so clones, 80% to 90% appearing once. The length of the CDR3 is 14 residues. The ends were cut back, 6 bases at V and 7 bases at J, with 15 bases in the middle. Germline CDR1 reads PRHDT; CDR2 reads FYEKMQ (reference sequence). The TCR sequence derives from a man younger than 40 with COVID-19, enrolled during active disease. The J gene is TRBJ1-4, the V gene TRBV13; D gene uncertain. The sample was peripheral blood. CDR3 residues: CASSSIRDVEKLFF. For the CDR3, the DNA is TGTGCCAGCAGTTCGATCCGGGATGTTGAAAAACTGTTTTTT. Together with reference TRBV13 and TRBJ1-4, the CDR3 gives the full variable domain: AAGVIQSPRHLIKEKRETATLKCYPIPRHDTVYWYQQGPGQDPQFLISFYEKMQSDKGSIPDRFSAQQFSDYHSELNMSSLELGDSALYFCASSSIRDVEKLFFGSGTQLSVL.